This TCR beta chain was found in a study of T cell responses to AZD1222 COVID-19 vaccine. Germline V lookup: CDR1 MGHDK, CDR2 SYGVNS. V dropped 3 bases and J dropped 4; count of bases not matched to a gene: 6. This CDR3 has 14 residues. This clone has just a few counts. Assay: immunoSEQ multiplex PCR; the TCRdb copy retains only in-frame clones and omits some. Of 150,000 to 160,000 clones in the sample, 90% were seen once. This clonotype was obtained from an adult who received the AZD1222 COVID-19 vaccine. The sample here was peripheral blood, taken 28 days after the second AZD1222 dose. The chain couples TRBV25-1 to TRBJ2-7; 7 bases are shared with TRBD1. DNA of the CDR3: TGTGCCAGCAGTGACCCCGGGACAGAATACGAGCAGTACTTC. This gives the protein CASSDPGTEYEQYF.